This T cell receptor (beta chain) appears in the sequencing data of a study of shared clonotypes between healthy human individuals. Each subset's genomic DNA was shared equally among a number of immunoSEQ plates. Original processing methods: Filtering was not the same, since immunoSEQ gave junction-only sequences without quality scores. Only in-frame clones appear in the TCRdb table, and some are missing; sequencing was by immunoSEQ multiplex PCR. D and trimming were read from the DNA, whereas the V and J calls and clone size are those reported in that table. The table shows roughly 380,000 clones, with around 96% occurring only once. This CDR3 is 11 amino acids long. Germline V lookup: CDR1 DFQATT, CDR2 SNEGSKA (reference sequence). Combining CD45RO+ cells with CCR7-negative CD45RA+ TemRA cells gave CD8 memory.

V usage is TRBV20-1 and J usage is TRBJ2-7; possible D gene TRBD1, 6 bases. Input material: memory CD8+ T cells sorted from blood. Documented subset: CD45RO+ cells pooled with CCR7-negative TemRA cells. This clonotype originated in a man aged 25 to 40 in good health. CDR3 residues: CSANPRGEQYF. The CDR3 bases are TGCAGCGCGAATCCCAGGGGCGAGCAGTACTTC.